The 15 T cell receptor beta chains listed next were all sequenced from one sample in a study of tumor-infiltrating lymphocytes in oesophageal squamous cell carcinoma. TCRdb independently ran MiXCR on the PCR reads; one entry per CDR3 protein. The table records around 13,000 distinct CDR3 sequences, around 55% of them present only once. The sample consisted of esophageal tumor tissue. Source of these receptors: a male donor with esophageal squamous cell carcinoma.

As to this clonotype: An end of the junction does not agree with germline; a read error may underlie this. The gene calls are TRBV6-5 and TRBJ1-5; the D is unclear. Germline assignment: CDR1 MNHEY and CDR2 SVGAGI. The CDR3 is 13 amino acids. The CDR3 sequence is CASRRESNQPQHF. CDR3 nucleotide sequence: TGCGCCAGCAGGAGGGAGAGCAATCAGCCCCAGCATTTT.

Many counts were recorded for this clonotype. This chain joins TRBV27 and TRBJ2-1; 7 bases align to TRBD1. V was pared by 6 bases and J by 3 bases, with 11 bases of the junction left unmatched. Germline CDR1 MNHEY, CDR2 SMNVEV (reference sequence). The CDR3 totals 16 residues. For the CDR3, the DNA is TGTGCCAGCAGCCTAGGAGGACAGGCGTTCTACAATGAGCAGTTCTTC. Residues: CASSLGGQAFYNEQFF.

In this sample, this clonotype is large. This rearrangement joins TRBV7-9 to TRBJ2-3, with a weak D call TRBD1 (5 bases). The germline V and J ends were trimmed by 6 bases and 13 bases, with 29 bases remaining between them. This CDR3 comprises 16 residues. Per the germline V gene, CDR1 is SEHNR and CDR2 is FQNEAQ (reference sequence). The CDR3 sequence is CASSHSSGRLVRREYF. CDR3 nucleotide sequence: TGTGCCAGCAGTCATTCCTCAGGGCGACTTGTTCGTCGTGAGTATTTT.

This clonotype appeared a few times. This chain connects TRBV7-8 to TRBJ2-3, with 10 positions matching TRBD1. Trimming cost V 5 bases and J 5 bases; bases outside gene matches: 10. Germline CDR1 SGHVS, CDR2 FQNEAQ. The length of the CDR3 is 16 residues. CDR3 protein: CASSGRGQGPGDTQYF. Here the CDR3 DNA reads TGTGCCAGCAGCGGGCGGGGACAGGGGCCTGGAGATACGCAGTATTTT.

This clonotype showed up just a few times. The chain has TRBV28 and TRBJ2-6, with D unclear. V was pared by 11 bases and J by 0 bases, with 8 bases between. CDR1 and CDR2 from the germline V gene are MDHEN and SYDVKM. The CDR3 sequence is 13 residues long. This CDR3 reads CASVLSGANVLTF. The CDR3 nucleotides are TGTGCCTCGGTCCTCTCTGGGGCCAACGTCCTGACTTTC.

The chain is built from TRBV6-6 and TRBJ2-2; D gene ambiguous. Between the trimmed V and J ends, which lost 0 bases and 5 bases, there was a span of 7 bases. Germline V gene sequence: CDR1 MNHNY, CDR2 SVGAGI (reference sequence). The CDR3 is 14 amino acids. CDR3 sequence: CASSYSGITGELFF. The CDR3, as DNA: TGTGCCAGCAGTTACTCAGGGATAACCGGGGAGCTGTTTTTT.

The chain combines TRBV28 with TRBJ2-1, with 8 bases identical to TRBD2. The CDR3 runs to 16 residues. The J segment lost 0 bases and the V segment lost 2 bases, leaving 3 bases of the junction unmatched. Germline CDR1 MDHEN, CDR2 SYDVKM. CDR3 residues: CASSLTAGGSYNEQFF. The CDR3 nucleotides read TGTGCCAGCAGTTTAACGGCGGGGGGCTCCTACAATGAGCAGTTCTTC.

The V gene is TRBV28, the J gene TRBJ2-6; a weak D match, TRBD1 (5 bases). CDR3 length: 16 residues. Germline lookup yields CDR1 MDHEN and CDR2 SYDVKM. V gave up 8 bases and J gave up 0 bases, with 14 bases separating them. The CDR3 is CASSRQGLSGANVLTF. The CDR3 nucleotides read TGTGCCAGCTCTCGGCAGGGCCTCTCTGGGGCCAACGTCCTGACTTTC.

J is TRBJ1-6 and V is TRBV19; D unresolved. V lost 3 bases to trimming and J lost 0 bases, with 9 bases between them. CDR3 length equals 16 residues. Germline loops: CDR1 LNHDA, CDR2 SQIVND (reference sequence). The DNA for the CDR3 is TGTGCCAGTAGTATGATGGCGAGCTCCTATAATTCACCCCTCCACTTT. This sequence encodes CASSMMASSYNSPLHF.

This clonotype is termed medium-sized. This chain links TRBV6-1 with TRBJ1-6; no clear D. Trimming took 6 bases from V and 3 from J, leaving 3 bases between them. The CDR3 extends over 12 amino acids. From germline, CDR1 is MNHNS and CDR2 SASEGT. CDR3 DNA sequence: TGTGCCAGCAGCAACTATAATTCACCCCTCCACTTT. Its translation is CASSNYNSPLHF.

Written as DNA, the CDR3 is TGTGCCAGCAGCTTAAAAGGGACTTCCACCCAGTACTTC. It codes for CASSLKGTSTQYF. This chain uses TRBV2 with TRBJ2-5; a possible D gene is TRBD2 (6 bases). V gave up 6 bases and J gave up 8 bases, with 16 bases separating them. The CDR3 extends over 13 amino acids. Germline assignment: CDR1 SNHLY and CDR2 FYNNEI.

This clonotype is categorized as medium-sized. The chain links TRBV6-2 or TRBV6-3 to TRBJ2-1; no clear D gene. The V and J ends lost 0 bases and 8 bases respectively, with 8 bases between them. CDR1 MNHEY and CDR2 SVGEGT come from the germline V gene. There are 13 residues in the CDR3. The CDR3 loop reads CASSYSPNYEQFF. The CDR3 DNA reads as TGTGCCAGCAGTTACTCGCCCAATTATGAGCAGTTCTTC.

The chain uses TRBV6-8 and TRBJ2-1; D may be TRBD1 (5 bases). Germline V lookup: CDR1 MNHGY, CDR2 SAAAGT. The CDR3 spans 15 residues. Between the trimmed V and J ends, which lost 4 bases and 0 bases, there was a span of 10 bases. In DNA form, the CDR3 reads TGTGCCAGCAGTTCAGACAGACTCTCCTACAATGAGCAGTTCTTC. Translating it yields CASSSDRLSYNEQFF.

The chain has TRBV7-2 and TRBJ2-1; 9 bases are shared with TRBD1. Per the germline V gene, CDR1 is SGHTA and CDR2 is FQGNSA. Unmatched junction bases numbered 12, after V lost 5 bases and J lost 4 bases. The CDR3 runs 17 residues. The CDR3 spells CASSPKVWDRAYNEQFF. CDR3 DNA sequence: TGTGCCAGCAGCCCAAAAGTCTGGGACAGGGCATACAATGAGCAGTTCTTC. Full variable domain (remainder filled in from reference TRBV7-2 and TRBJ2-1): GAGVSQSPSNKVTEKGKDVELRCDPISGHTALYWYRQSLGQGLEFLIYFQGNSAPDKSGLPSDRFSAERTGGSVSTLTIQRTQQEDSAVYLCASSPKVWDRAYNEQFFGPGTRLTVL.

CDR3 amino acids: CASSDTSGYEQYF. Written as DNA, the CDR3 is TGTGCCAGCAGTGATACTAGCGGCTACGAGCAGTACTTC. This chain links TRBV6-1 with TRBJ2-1; 8 bases are a match to TRBD2. The end of the DNA aligns better with TRBJ2-7, so the J call may be wrong. CDR1 and CDR2 from the germline V gene are MNHNS and SASEGT. CDR3 length equals 13 residues.